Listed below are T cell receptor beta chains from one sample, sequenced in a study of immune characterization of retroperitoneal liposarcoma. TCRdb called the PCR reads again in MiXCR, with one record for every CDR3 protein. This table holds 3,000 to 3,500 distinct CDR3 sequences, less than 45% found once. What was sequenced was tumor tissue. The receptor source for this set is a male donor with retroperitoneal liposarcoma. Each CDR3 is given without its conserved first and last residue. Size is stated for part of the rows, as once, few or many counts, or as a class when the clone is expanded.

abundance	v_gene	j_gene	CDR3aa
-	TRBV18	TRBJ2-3	ASSPPRPPGQGLQETQY
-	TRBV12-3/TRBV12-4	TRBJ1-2	ASSSLEGPRT
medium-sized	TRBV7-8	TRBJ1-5	ASSPTGFSQPQH
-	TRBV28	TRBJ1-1	ASSFAGTLTEAF
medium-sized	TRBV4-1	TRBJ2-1	ASSLRAGLGLVNEQF
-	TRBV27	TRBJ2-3	ASSDPGQGEY
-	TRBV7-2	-	ASSLAGGSYEQY
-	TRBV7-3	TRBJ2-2	ASSTTSFSNTGELF
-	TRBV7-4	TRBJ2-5	ASSSTGGYQETQY
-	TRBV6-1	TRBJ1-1	ASSQGGCPEAF
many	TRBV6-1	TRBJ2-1	AAGDYGSYEQF
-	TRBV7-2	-	ASSSSIGNEQF
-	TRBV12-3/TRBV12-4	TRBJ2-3	ASRHLSDTQY
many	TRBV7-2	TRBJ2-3	ASSPDYTSTDTQY
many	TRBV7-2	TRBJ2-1	ASSLGLADYNEQF
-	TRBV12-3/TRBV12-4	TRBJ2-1	ASSPLGDEQF
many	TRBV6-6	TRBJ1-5	ASSYSGTSNQPQH
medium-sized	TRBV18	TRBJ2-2	ASSPLSSNTGELF
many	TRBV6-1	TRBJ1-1	ASSEGWLGVATEAF
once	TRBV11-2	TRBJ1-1	ASSLGGTLEAF
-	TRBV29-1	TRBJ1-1	SVEDARLLNTEAF
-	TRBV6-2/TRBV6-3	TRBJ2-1	ASSARLAGDEQF
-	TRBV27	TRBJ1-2	ASSSSTLNYGYT
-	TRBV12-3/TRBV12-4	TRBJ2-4	ASSLEGLAKNIQY
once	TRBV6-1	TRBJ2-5	ASSEMGLLGNEQY
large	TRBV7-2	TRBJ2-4	ASSLEGPTGGFAKNIQY
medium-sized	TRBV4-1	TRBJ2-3	ASSQDTSGSTDTQY
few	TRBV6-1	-	ASSALAGGEQF
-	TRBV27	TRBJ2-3	ASSPYGTDTQY
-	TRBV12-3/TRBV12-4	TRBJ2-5	ASSPHRDSQETQY
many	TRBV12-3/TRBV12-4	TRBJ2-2	ASGLADAANTGELF
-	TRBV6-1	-	ASSDDFYRDDYEQY
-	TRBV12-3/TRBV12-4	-	ASSSRGRGASYEQF
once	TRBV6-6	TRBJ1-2	ASSQGQGGYYGYT
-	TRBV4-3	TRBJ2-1	ASSLGTQETQF
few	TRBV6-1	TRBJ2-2	ASNNPAYSGRANTGELF
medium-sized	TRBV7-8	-	ASSSGTSVYEQY
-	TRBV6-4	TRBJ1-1	ASSHESGYSETEAF
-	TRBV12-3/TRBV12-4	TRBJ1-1	ASRSRQGNTEAF
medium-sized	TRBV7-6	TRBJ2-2	ASSLASSGLPLGELF
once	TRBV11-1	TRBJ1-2	ASSTRTGGLSGYT
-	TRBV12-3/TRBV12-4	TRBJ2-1	ASSLVVGDEQF
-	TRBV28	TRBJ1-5	ASNREGNQPQH
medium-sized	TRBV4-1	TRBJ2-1	ASSQVLAGNEQF
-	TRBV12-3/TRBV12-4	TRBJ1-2	ASSLAIGPINYGYT
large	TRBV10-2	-	ASRRGSGTGSVYEQY
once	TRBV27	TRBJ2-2	ASSLSRGYTGELF
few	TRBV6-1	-	ASRTLGRYEQY
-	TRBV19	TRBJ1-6	ASTGTEDNSPLH
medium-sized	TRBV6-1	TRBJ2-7	ASSEGVGDTYEQY